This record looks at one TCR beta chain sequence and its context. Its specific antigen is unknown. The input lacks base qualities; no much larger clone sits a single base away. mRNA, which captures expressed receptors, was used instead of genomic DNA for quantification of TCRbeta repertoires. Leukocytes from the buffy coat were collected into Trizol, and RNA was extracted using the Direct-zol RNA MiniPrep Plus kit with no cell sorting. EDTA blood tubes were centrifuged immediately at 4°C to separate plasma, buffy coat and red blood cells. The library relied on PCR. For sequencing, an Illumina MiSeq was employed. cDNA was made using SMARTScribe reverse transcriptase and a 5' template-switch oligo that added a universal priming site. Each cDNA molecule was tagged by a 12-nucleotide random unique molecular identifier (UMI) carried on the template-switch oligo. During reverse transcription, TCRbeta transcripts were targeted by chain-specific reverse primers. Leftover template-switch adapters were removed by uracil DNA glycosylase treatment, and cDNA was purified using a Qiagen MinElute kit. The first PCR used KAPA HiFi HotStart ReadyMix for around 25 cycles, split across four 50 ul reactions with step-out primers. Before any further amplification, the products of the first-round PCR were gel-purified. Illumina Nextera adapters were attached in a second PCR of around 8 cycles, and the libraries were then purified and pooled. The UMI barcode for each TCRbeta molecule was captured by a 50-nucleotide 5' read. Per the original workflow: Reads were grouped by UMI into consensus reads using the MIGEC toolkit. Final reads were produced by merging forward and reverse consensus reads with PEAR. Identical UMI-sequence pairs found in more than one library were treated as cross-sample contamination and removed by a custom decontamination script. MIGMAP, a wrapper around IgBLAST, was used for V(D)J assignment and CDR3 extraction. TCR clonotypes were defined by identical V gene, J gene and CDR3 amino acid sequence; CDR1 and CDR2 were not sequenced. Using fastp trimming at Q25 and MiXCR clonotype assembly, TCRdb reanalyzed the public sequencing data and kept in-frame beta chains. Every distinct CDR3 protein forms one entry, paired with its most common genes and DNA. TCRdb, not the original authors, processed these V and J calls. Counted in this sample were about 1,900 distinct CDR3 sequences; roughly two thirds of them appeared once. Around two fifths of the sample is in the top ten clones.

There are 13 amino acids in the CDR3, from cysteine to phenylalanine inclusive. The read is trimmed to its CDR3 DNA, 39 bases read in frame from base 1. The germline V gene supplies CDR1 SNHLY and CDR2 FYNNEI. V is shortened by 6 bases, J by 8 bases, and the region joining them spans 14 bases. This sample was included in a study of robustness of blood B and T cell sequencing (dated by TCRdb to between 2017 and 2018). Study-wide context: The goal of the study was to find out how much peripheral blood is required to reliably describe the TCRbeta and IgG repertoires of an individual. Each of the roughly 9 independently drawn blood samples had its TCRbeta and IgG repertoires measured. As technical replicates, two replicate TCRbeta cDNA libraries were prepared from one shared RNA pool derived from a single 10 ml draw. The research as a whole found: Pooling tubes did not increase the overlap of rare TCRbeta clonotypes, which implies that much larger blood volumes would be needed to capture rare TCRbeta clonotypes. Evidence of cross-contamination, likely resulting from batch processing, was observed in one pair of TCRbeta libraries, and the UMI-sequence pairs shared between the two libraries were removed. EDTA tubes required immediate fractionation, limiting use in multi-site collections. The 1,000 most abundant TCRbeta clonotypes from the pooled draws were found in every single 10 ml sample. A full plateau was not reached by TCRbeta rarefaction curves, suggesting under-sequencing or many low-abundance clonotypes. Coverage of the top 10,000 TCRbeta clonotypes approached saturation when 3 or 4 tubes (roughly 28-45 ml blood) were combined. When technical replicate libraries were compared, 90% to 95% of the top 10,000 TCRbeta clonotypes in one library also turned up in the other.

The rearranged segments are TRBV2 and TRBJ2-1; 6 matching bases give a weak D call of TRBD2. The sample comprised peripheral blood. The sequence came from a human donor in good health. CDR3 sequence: CASRPTSFDEQFF. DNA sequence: TGTGCCAGCAGACCGACTAGTTTCGATGAGCAGTTCTTC.